The source of this T cell receptor beta chain is a study of T cell responses to AZD1222 COVID-19 vaccine. Points from the study as a whole: Of the AZD1222 recipients, only 6 or 7 were seropositive at baseline. Reportedly, nearly half the spike-specific TCRs target unmutated variant regions.

Comments on this clone: The antigen is not known.

The protocol was immunoSEQ multiplex PCR, while the TCRdb copy is restricted to in-frame clones and leaves out a portion. The sample lists 100,000 to 150,000 clones, about 89% seen once, with 28% in the top ten. V shed 3 bases and J shed 7 bases, with 12 bases lying between them. The length of the CDR3 is 13 residues. Germline CDR1 SNHLY, CDR2 FYNNEI. This specimen consisted of peripheral blood, obtained on day 0 of AZD1222 vaccination. The chain uses TRBV2 and TRBJ2-5, with D possibly TRBD1 on 5 matching bases. The sequence was collected from an adult in good health. The CDR3 DNA follows: TGTGCCAGCAGTGATAGGGGTCCGGGGACCCAGTACTTC. Translated: CASSDRGPGTQYF.